Below, 20 T cell receptor beta chains from the same sample are listed, as sequenced in a study of cytomegalovirus exposure and HLA in healthy donors (dated by TCRdb to 2016 to 2017). Libraries came from the immunoSEQ multiplex PCR assay. The multiplex PCR relied on a mix of 60 forward primers for TCR Vbeta segments and 13 reverse primers for TCR Jbeta segments. Drawn from immuneACCESS, this table holds only the in-frame rearrangements with V and J called that TCRdb kept. Clones are partly lost; checked studies trace under half to an unresolved V gene and leave the rest unexplained. This sample's clone table shows about 52,000 clones. About 12% of the sample is held by the ten biggest clonotypes. Sequenced: PBMCs. The receptor set was obtained from a woman between 55 and 75 years old in good health and CMV-seropositive.

This chain uses TRBV28 with TRBJ2-3; D possibly corresponds to TRBD2 (7 bases). Trimming stripped 2 bases from V and 0 bases from J, with 18 bases between. Germline-derived CDR1 and CDR2 are MDHEN and SYDVKM. The CDR3 has 18 amino acids. The CDR3 DNA sequence: TGTGCCAGCAGTTTAACGGCGGGGGCGAGAGGTAGCACAGATACGCAGTATTTT. This gives the protein CASSLTAGARGSTDTQYF.

The rearrangement joins TRBV2 to TRBJ2-7; unclear D gene. The ends were cut back, 7 bases at V and 5 bases at J, with 15 bases in the middle. The CDR3 totals 13 residues. Germline V gene lookup returns CDR1 SNHLY and CDR2 FYNNEI. CDR3 protein: CASKAFPDNEQYF. CDR3 nucleotide sequence: TGTGCCAGCAAGGCCTTCCCCGACAACGAGCAGTACTTC.

The V and J genes are TRBV6-5 and TRBJ2-7; 8 nucleotides agree with TRBD1. CDR3 size: 11 residues. Germline V CDR1 and CDR2: MNHEY, SVGAGI. The junction had 6 bases not matched to a gene; V was cut back by 7 bases and J by 10 bases. DNA for the CDR3: TGTGCCAGCACGGACAGGGATTCCCAGTACTTC. Its translation: CASTDRDSQYF.

V and J are TRBV19 and TRBJ2-7, with TRBD2 matching over 7 bases. Trimming at V came to 5 bases and at J to 4 bases, leaving 5 bases not matched to a gene. Per germline, CDR1 LNHDA and CDR2 SQIVND (reference sequence). CDR3 length equals 13 residues. The CDR3 DNA reads as TGTGCCAGTAGTGCCGTCGGGGGGTACGAGCAGTACTTC. Protein sequence: CASSAVGGYEQYF.

This chain joins TRBV18 and TRBJ1-5; D is ambiguous. Germline V gene sequence: CDR1 KGHSH, CDR2 LQKENI. This CDR3 is built from 13 residues. V shed 2 bases and J shed 5 bases, with 7 bases lying between them. CDR3 sequence (DNA): TGTGCCAGCTCACCAGCTCAGGATCAGCCCCAGCATTTT. As protein: CASSPAQDQPQHF.

The chain has TRBV7-4 and TRBJ2-7; D gene unclear. Deletions cut 4 bases from V and 0 bases from J, with 16 bases between. This CDR3 spans 16 amino acids. Germline V gene lookup returns CDR1 SGHVT and CDR2 SQSDAQ. The DNA of the CDR3 is TGTGCCAGCAGCTGCGCGTTAAGAAACTGCTCCTACGAGCAGTACTTC. It translates to CASSCALRNCSYEQYF.

The chain is built from TRBV4-3 and TRBJ1-5; 7 bases are a match to TRBD1. Germline V gene sequence: CDR1 LGHNA, CDR2 YSLEER. V shed 0 bases and J 5 bases; nucleotides not matched to a gene: 1. The CDR3 has 14 residues. CDR3 sequence: CASSQDRGDQPQHF. The CDR3 DNA sequence: TGCGCCAGCAGCCAAGACAGGGGGGATCAGCCCCAGCATTTT.

This chain connects TRBV6-5 to TRBJ1-2; D unresolved. Trimming shortened V by 2 bases and J by 7 bases, and 5 bases separated the two germline ends. This CDR3 spans 11 amino acids. Germline V gene sequence: CDR1 MNHEY, CDR2 SVGAGI. The CDR3 loop is CASSYGGGYTF. CDR3 nucleotides: TGTGCCAGCAGTTACGGCGGTGGCTACACCTTC.

As regards this clone: The same CDR3 arises from other DNA sequences in this sample as well. This sequence joins TRBV6-5 and TRBJ2-5, with D possibly being TRBD1 (6 bases). Germline V gene sequence: CDR1 MNHEY, CDR2 SVGAGI. The CDR3 is made up of 14 amino acids. Deletions cut 6 bases from V and 5 bases from J, with 16 bases between. The CDR3, as DNA: TGTGCCAGCAGCGTGCTCAGGGGCGGTGAGACCCAGTACTTC. This sequence encodes CASSVLRGGETQYF.

V gene TRBV6-1 combines with J gene TRBJ1-1; 7 bases are a match to TRBD1. This CDR3 spans 13 amino acids. Germline loops: CDR1 MNHNS, CDR2 SASEGT. Trimming removed 6 bases from V and 7 bases from J; junction bases left unmatched: 8. Here the CDR3 DNA reads TGTGCCAGCAGGGGGCAGGGGGGCGTTGAAGCTTTCTTT. Translation gives CASRGQGGVEAFF.

J is TRBJ2-7 and V is TRBV1; TRBD2 was called by the table and not checked on the DNA. TRBV1 is described as a pseudogene. There are 14 residues in the CDR3. CDR3 protein: CTSRLGLASYEQYF. CDR3 coding DNA: TGCACCAGCAGACTTGGACTAGCGAGCTACGAGCAGTACTTC.

The chain links TRBV28 to TRBJ2-7; D may be TRBD1 (5 bases). CDR1 and CDR2 from the germline V gene are MDHEN and SYDVKM. The CDR3 has 15 amino acids. The V and J ends lost 4 bases and 2 bases respectively, with 15 bases between them. The CDR3 nucleotides are TGTGCCAGCAGTTCTAGTGACAGTAACGCCTACGAGCAGTACTTC. Translated, it gives CASSSSDSNAYEQYF.

The chain combines TRBV20-1 with TRBJ1-1; 7 bases match TRBD1. The CDR3 has 11 residues. CDR1 DFQATT and CDR2 SNEGSKA come from the germline V gene (reference sequence). The V and J ends lost 7 bases and 10 bases, in that order; junction bases with no gene match: 9. The CDR3 DNA is TGCAGTGGTCGACAGGGCGGCGGAGCTTTCTTT. It encodes CSGRQGGGAFF.

This chain links TRBV13 with TRBJ2-7; D call uncertain. V shed 3 bases and J shed 2 bases, with 8 bases lying between them. Germline V CDR1 and CDR2: PRHDT, FYEKMQ (reference sequence). This CDR3 contains 13 residues. CDR3 sequence reads: CASSFDSTYEQYF. Written as DNA, the CDR3 is TGTGCCAGCAGCTTTGACTCAACCTACGAGCAGTACTTC.

The chain uses TRBV28 and TRBJ1-1; 11 nucleotides align to TRBD1. The CDR3 is 15 amino acids. Per germline, CDR1 MDHEN and CDR2 SYDVKM. Trimming took 3 bases from V and 5 from J; bases not matched to a gene: 5. CDR3 DNA: TGTGCCAGCAGTTTCGGGACAGGGGGTGGAACTGAAGCTTTCTTT. It encodes CASSFGTGGGTEAFF.

For this clone: One end of the junction is discordant with germline, which a read error may explain. The V and J genes are TRBV10-3 and TRBJ1-2; D gene uncertain. Germline loops: CDR1 ENHRY, CDR2 SYGVKD. This CDR3 has 14 residues. The CDR3: CAIGEARANYGYTF. CDR3 nucleotide sequence: TGTGCCATCGGTGAAGCGAGGGCTAACTATGGCTACACCTTC.

The rearrangement joins TRBV28 to TRBJ1-1; tentative D call: TRBD1 (6 bases). The CDR3 is 16 residues long. The germline gives CDR1 MDHEN, CDR2 SYDVKM. Trimming removed 1 base from V and 0 bases from J, with 12 bases in between. The CDR3 loop is CASSLYRASMNTEAFF. DNA of the CDR3: TGTGCCAGCAGTTTATACAGGGCTTCGATGAACACTGAAGCTTTCTTT.

This CDR3 reads CASGNRQGEQFF. Written as DNA, the CDR3 is TGTGCTAGTGGCAACCGACAAGGCGAGCAGTTCTTC. The chain combines TRBV12-5 with TRBJ2-1, with no clear D. Germline V gene data show CDR1 as LGHNT and CDR2 as FRNRAP. CDR3 length: 12 residues. V lost 6 bases, J lost 10 bases, and 13 bases lay in between.

The CDR3 nucleotides read TGTGCCAGCAGTTCCAGGGGACCTGGGCAGTACTTC. It translates to CASSSRGPGQYF. This rearrangement joins TRBV6-5 to TRBJ2-5; possible D gene TRBD1, 6 bases. V dropped 4 bases and J dropped 11 bases, with 14 bases sitting between them. The CDR3 contains 12 residues. CDR1 is MNHEY, CDR2 SVGAGI, per germline.

The genes are TRBV6-4 and TRBJ1-2; possibly TRBD1 for D (5 bases). V lost 0 bases and J lost 8, with 16 bases in between. Per the germline V gene, CDR1 is MRHNA and CDR2 is SNTAGT. The CDR3 length is 15 residues. The CDR3 DNA is TGTGCCAGCAGTGACTCAACAGTCGATAAGGGGGGCTACACCTTC. This codes for CASSDSTVDKGGYTF.